This entry lists 25 T cell receptor beta chains sequenced from one sample in a study of cytomegalovirus exposure and HLA in healthy donors (dated by TCRdb to about 2017). Library preparation was by the immunoSEQ multiplex PCR assay. A mixture of 60 forward primers for TCR Vbeta segments and 13 reverse primers for TCR Jbeta segments was used in the multiplex PCR. The source is immuneACCESS, and TCRdb retained only in-frame sequences with V and J called. Part of the clones is not carried over; for the studies checked, unresolved V genes explain less than half of this, and the remainder is unexplained. The sample's clone listing holds 65,000 to 90,000 clones. The ten largest clones take up roughly 3.8% of the sample. The sample consisted of PBMCs. The receptors were sampled from a female donor in good health and CMV-seropositive.

V usage is TRBV6-5 and J usage is TRBJ2-7; D may be TRBD1 (6 bases). CDR1 is MNHEY, CDR2 SVGAGI, per germline. CDR3 length equals 13 residues. Trimming cost V 6 bases and J 4 bases, with 13 bases left between them. CDR3: CASSETGTYEQYF. In DNA form, the CDR3 reads TGTGCCAGCAGCGAAACAGGGACATACGAGCAGTACTTC.

V usage is TRBV5-1 and J usage is TRBJ1-1; a weak D match, TRBD1 (5 bases). The CDR3 spans 14 residues. Trimming pared 4 bases from V and 3 bases from J, leaving 13 bases between. Germline lookup yields CDR1 SGHRS and CDR2 YFSETQ. The CDR3 reads CASSIRQSHTEAFF. CDR3 DNA sequence: TGCGCCAGCAGCATACGACAGTCTCACACTGAAGCTTTCTTT.

The rearrangement uses TRBV28 and TRBJ1-5; TRBD1 matches 10 bases. The germline V gene has CDR1 MDHEN and CDR2 SYDVKM. V shed 6 bases and J 3 bases; nucleotides not matched to a gene: 5. The CDR3 length is 15 residues. The DNA of the CDR3 is TGTGCCAGCAGGCCCGGGACAGGGGTCAATCAGCCCCAGCATTTT. This codes for CASRPGTGVNQPQHF.

The chain has TRBV5-6 and TRBJ2-2, with TRBD2 as a possible D gene (5 bases). The CDR3 contains 15 residues. V lost 0 bases and J lost 4, with 10 bases in between. Germline loops: CDR1 SGHDT, CDR2 YYEEEE. The CDR3 protein is CASSLAFEGTGELFF. For the CDR3, the DNA is TGTGCCAGCAGCTTGGCCTTTGAGGGCACCGGGGAGCTGTTTTTT. Variable domain in full (rest from reference TRBV5-6 and TRBJ2-2): DAGVTQSPTHLIKTRGQQVTLRCSPKSGHDTVSWYQQALGQGPQFIFQYYEEEERQRGNFPDRFSGHQFPNYSSELNVNALLLGDSALYLCASSLAFEGTGELFFGEGSRLTVL.

V gene TRBV7-2 combines with J gene TRBJ2-7, with TRBD2 identical over 13 bases. Trimming removed 5 bases from V and 6 bases from J; junction bases left unmatched: 7. Germline V gives CDR1 SGHTA, CDR2 FQGNSA. This CDR3 spans 15 amino acids. CDR3 amino acids: CASSPRLAGGLEQYF. The CDR3 region has the DNA TGTGCCAGCAGCCCCCGACTAGCGGGGGGACTCGAGCAGTACTTC.

The rearrangement uses TRBV27 and TRBJ2-3; possible D gene TRBD2, 6 bases. This CDR3 spans 16 amino acids. V was shortened by 2 bases and J by 0 bases, with 12 bases between the two germline ends. Germline values: CDR1 MNHEY, CDR2 SMNVEV (reference sequence). The CDR3 coding sequence is TGTGCCAGCAGTTTAATCATCAGCGGGAGCACAGATACGCAGTATTTT. It yields the protein CASSLIISGSTDTQYF.

The V gene is TRBV19, the J gene TRBJ1-6; 7 bases match TRBD1. With V trimmed by 4 bases and J by 6 bases, 15 bases remained unmatched. Germline CDR1 is LNHDA and CDR2 is SQIVND (reference sequence). The length of the CDR3 is 18 residues. The CDR3 DNA reads as TGTGCCAGTAGTACTCTCCCCAATCGACAGGGCGTTAATTCACCCCTCCACTTT. Translated, it gives CASSTLPNRQGVNSPLHF.

The gene calls are TRBV5-6 and TRBJ1-5; D remains ambiguous. The ends were cut back, 0 bases at V and 1 base at J, with 5 bases in the middle. The CDR3 runs 14 residues. Germline CDR1 and CDR2: SGHDT and YYEEEE. CDR3 residues: CASSLDSSNQPQHF. The CDR3 DNA sequence: TGTGCCAGCAGCTTGGACAGCAGCAATCAGCCCCAGCATTTT.

With regard to this clone: A read error may account for a junction end that differs from germline. The chain links TRBV29-1 to TRBJ2-1; no clear D gene. The germline gives CDR1 SQVTM, CDR2 ANQGSEA. The length of the CDR3 is 13 residues. The DNA of the CDR3 is TGCAGCGTCGAAGGTCCTAGTAACAATGAGCAGTTCTTC. It encodes CSVEGPSNNEQFF.

The V and J genes are TRBV11-3 and TRBJ1-1; 9 nucleotides agree with TRBD1. CDR3 length: 15 residues. The germline V gene has CDR1 SGHNT and CDR2 YENEEA. V shed 5 bases and J 3 bases; nucleotides not matched to a gene: 7. In nucleotides, the CDR3 is TGTGCCAGCAGCCTAATCGGGACAGGGTACACTGAAGCTTTCTTT. Translated: CASSLIGTGYTEAFF.

The chain joins TRBV18 to TRBJ2-5; the match to TRBD2 covers 12 bases. V lost 0 bases, J lost 9 bases, and 11 bases stayed unmatched. The CDR3 length is 17 residues. Per the germline V gene, CDR1 is KGHSH and CDR2 is LQKENI. CDR3 in amino acids: CASSPPGSSGGERAQYF. The CDR3 nucleotides read TGTGCCAGCTCACCACCCGGATCTAGCGGGGGGGAACGGGCCCAGTACTTC. The full variable domain, rest sourced from reference TRBV18 and TRBJ2-5, is NAGVMQNPRHLVRRRGQEARLRCSPMKGHSHVYWYRQLPEEGLKFMVYLQKENIIDESGMPKERFSAEFPKEGPSILRIQQVVRGDSAAYFCASSPPGSSGGERAQYFGPGTRLLVL.

The genes are TRBV19 and TRBJ2-7; D unclear. Deletions cut 10 bases from V and 2 bases from J, with 21 bases between. Germline V gene lookup returns CDR1 LNHDA and CDR2 SQIVND (reference sequence). This CDR3 has 15 residues. The CDR3 protein is CATPHSPSNAYEQYF. In nucleotides, the CDR3 is TGTGCCACTCCTCACTCGCCGTCGAACGCCTACGAGCAGTACTTC.

V and J are TRBV6-1 and TRBJ1-5; D possibly corresponds to TRBD1 (5 bases). The CDR3 loop spans 14 amino acids. CDR1 MNHNS and CDR2 SASEGT come from the germline V gene. V gave up 2 bases and J gave up 3 bases, with 8 bases separating them. CDR3 region: CASSEQGNNQPQHF. In DNA form, the CDR3 reads TGTGCCAGCAGTGAACAGGGTAACAATCAGCCCCAGCATTTT.

The chain recombines TRBV7-3 with TRBJ2-1; maybe TRBD2 (6 bases). The CDR3 extends over 14 amino acids. V was pared by 1 base and J by 2 bases, with 6 bases between. Per the germline V gene, CDR1 is SGHTA and CDR2 is FQGTGA. CDR3 bases: TGTGCCAGCAGCTTAAGCGGGGCCTACAATGAGCAGTTCTTC. Its translation is CASSLSGAYNEQFF.

V gene TRBV29-1 combines with J gene TRBJ2-3, with 10 positions matching TRBD2. CDR3 length: 14 amino acids. Germline assignment: CDR1 SQVTM and CDR2 ANQGSEA. V was pared by 3 bases and J by 5 bases, with 5 bases of the junction left unmatched. The CDR3 is CSVDRLAGLDTQYF. Here the CDR3 DNA reads TGCAGCGTTGACAGACTAGCGGGCTTAGATACGCAGTATTTT.

The J gene is TRBJ2-1, the V gene TRBV5-1, with 14 bases that match TRBD2. In germline, CDR1 is SGHRS, CDR2 YFSETQ. CDR3 size: 15 residues. V shed 4 bases and J 9 bases; nucleotides not matched to a gene: 6. The CDR3 loop is CASSRGTSGRIEQFF. The CDR3 DNA reads as TGCGCCAGCAGCAGAGGGACTAGCGGGAGAATTGAGCAGTTCTTC.

The chain carries TRBV28 and TRBJ1-4; D might be TRBD1 (6 bases). V lost 7 bases, J lost 8 bases, and 20 bases lay in between. The CDR3 contains 15 residues. From germline, CDR1 is MDHEN and CDR2 SYDVKM. The CDR3 DNA is TGTGCCAGCACAGTCGGCGGGGGGCGCGGCGAAAAACTGTTTTTT. Its translation: CASTVGGGRGEKLFF. The full variable domain, its missing parts supplied by reference TRBV28 and TRBJ1-4, is DVKVTQSSRYLVKRTGEKVFLECVQDMDHENMFWYRQDPGLGLRLIYFSYDVKMKEKGDIPEGYSVSREKKERFSLILESASTNQTSMYLCASTVGGGRGEKLFFGSGTQLSVL.

The V and J genes are TRBV29-1 and TRBJ1-6; D remains ambiguous. This CDR3 has 13 residues. Germline V lookup: CDR1 SQVTM, CDR2 ANQGSEA. V was shortened by 4 bases and J by 4 bases, with 8 bases between the two germline ends. CDR3 in DNA: TGCAGCGTTGCGAGTGAATATAATTCACCCCTCCACTTT. Protein product: CSVASEYNSPLHF.

V gene TRBV19 combines with J gene TRBJ2-7, with a tentative D call TRBD1 (5 bases). The CDR3 totals 14 residues. V lost 3 bases and J 5 bases, leaving 14 bases between the germline ends. In germline, CDR1 is LNHDA, CDR2 SQIVND (reference sequence). In DNA, the CDR3 is TGTGCCAGTAGTATTGGCAGGGCCGCCCACGAGCAGTACTTC. It is translated as CASSIGRAAHEQYF.

The chain links TRBV6-1 to TRBJ1-3; tentatively, D is TRBD1 (6 bases). V lost 1 base, J lost 0 bases, and 16 bases lay in between. The CDR3 has 18 residues. Germline CDR1 is MNHNS and CDR2 is SASEGT. The CDR3 here is CASSEVMGHPSSGNTIYF. DNA of the CDR3: TGTGCCAGCAGTGAAGTGATGGGACACCCGAGCTCTGGAAACACCATATATTTT.

The CDR3 region has the DNA TGTGCCAGCTCACCATCGCGAGACAGGGGAGAGACCCAGTACTTC. Its translation: CASSPSRDRGETQYF. The chain combines TRBV18 with TRBJ2-5, with 8 bases matching TRBD1. The CDR3 runs 15 residues. Germline CDR1 KGHSH, CDR2 LQKENI. V gave up 2 bases and J gave up 4 bases; unmatched junction bases: 6.

The CDR3 region is CASSSGTGGGAYEQYF. The CDR3 region has the DNA TGTGCCAGCAGTTCCGGGACAGGGGGCGGTGCCTACGAGCAGTACTTC. The V gene is TRBV6-5, the J gene TRBJ2-7; 12 bases map to TRBD1. The trim removed 4 bases at V and 2 bases at J, leaving 6 bases unmatched. This CDR3 has 16 residues. Germline V gene sequence: CDR1 MNHEY, CDR2 SVGAGI.

This chain uses TRBV2 with TRBJ1-4; TRBD1 aligns across 8 bases. CDR1 is SNHLY, CDR2 FYNNEI, per germline. The CDR3 has 14 amino acids. With 8 bases clipped from V and 12 bases from J, the junction kept 14 bases outside the gene matches. The CDR3 loop reads CASLLTGVGVELFF. Written as DNA, the CDR3 is TGTGCCAGCCTCTTGACAGGGGTGGGGGTGGAACTGTTTTTT.

The J gene is TRBJ2-1, the V gene TRBV11-2; D possibly corresponds to TRBD2 (5 bases). The ends were cut back, 5 bases at V and 2 bases at J, with 13 bases in the middle. This CDR3 is 15 amino acids long. Germline lookup yields CDR1 SGHAT and CDR2 FQNNGV. DNA of the CDR3: TGTGCCAGCAGCGTTAGCGTCGTCGCCTACAATGAGCAGTTCTTC. Its protein product is CASSVSVVAYNEQFF.

The CDR3: CASRAPGTSGLTDTQYF. CDR3 bases: TGCGCCAGCAGGGCTCCCGGGACTAGCGGCCTCACAGATACGCAGTATTTT. The chain employs TRBV4-1 and TRBJ2-3; 11 bases are shared with TRBD2. Trimming at V came to 6 bases and at J to 2 bases, leaving 10 bases not matched to a gene. This CDR3 has 17 residues. Germline CDR1 is MGHRA and CDR2 is YSYEKL.